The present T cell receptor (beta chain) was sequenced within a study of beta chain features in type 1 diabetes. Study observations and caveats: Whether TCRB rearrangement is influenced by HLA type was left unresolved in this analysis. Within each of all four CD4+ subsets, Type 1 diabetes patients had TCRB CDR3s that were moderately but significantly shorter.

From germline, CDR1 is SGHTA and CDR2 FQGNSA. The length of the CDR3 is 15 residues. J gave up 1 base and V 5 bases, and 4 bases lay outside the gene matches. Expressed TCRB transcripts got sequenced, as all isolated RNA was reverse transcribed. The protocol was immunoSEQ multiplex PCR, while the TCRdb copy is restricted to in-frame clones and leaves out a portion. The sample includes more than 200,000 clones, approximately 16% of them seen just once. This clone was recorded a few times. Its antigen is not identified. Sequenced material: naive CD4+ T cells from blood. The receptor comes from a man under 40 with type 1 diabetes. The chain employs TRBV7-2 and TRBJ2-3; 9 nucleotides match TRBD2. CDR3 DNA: TGTGCCAGCAGCGTTAGCGGGAGTGGCACAGATACGCAGTATTTT. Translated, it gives CASSVSGSGTDTQYF.